Described below is a single T cell receptor (beta chain) sequence and its context. Its antigen specificity is not known. No much larger clonotype is one base removed from it; base qualities were not supplied. V and J are truncated by 3 bases and 8 bases respectively, leaving an intervening sequence of 16 bases. From its cysteine to its phenylalanine, the CDR3 spans 14 amino acids. Only the CDR3 portion is preserved as DNA: 42 bases, with reading frame beginning at the first base. The germline V gene yields MDHEN for CDR1 and SYDVKM for CDR2. Donors were healthy HIV-negative adults with no recently reported acute infections or vaccinations. Every donor was a Caucasian adult residing in Nashville, Tennessee, USA. CD4+ T cells were enriched through magnetic negative selection, after which naive cells were positively selected on CD45RA and the remaining negative fraction served as the memory subset. Blood was obtained by leukapheresis, after which PBMCs were separated by Ficoll-Histopaque density gradient centrifugation and cryopreserved in liquid nitrogen vapor phase. Purity and quantity of every magnetically sorted T cell population were checked by analytical flow cytometry. Genomic DNA was isolated from each sorted fraction and quantified by UV absorbance on a Nanodrop 2000c.

The data were taken from a study of shared clonotypes between healthy human individuals (dated by TCRdb to 2019 to 2021). With regard to the full study: Three men and a couple of women, aged 18 to 49 years, made up the cohort. For each donor, CD4 naive and CD4 memory were each run on three plates, CD8 naive on two plates, and CD8 memory on one plate. To estimate repertoire size and how much clonotype sharing occurs between individuals, the study deeply sequenced the blood TCR repertoires of 4 to 6 healthy adults. Between about 0.8 and 8.9 billion PBMCs per donor were obtained by leukapheresis. Different laboratories and diverse techniques were used to prepare libraries and sequence TCR repertoires, to increase sequencing depth and limit assay-specific biases.

TCR CDR3 regions were amplified from genomic DNA by multiplex PCR using the deep immunoSEQ assay. For each cell subset, the extracted genomic DNA was distributed evenly across all wells of several immunoSEQ 96-well plates, and each plate served as one replicate. Each replicate PCR for sorted subsets received roughly 200 ng genomic DNA, equal to roughly 30,000 T cell genomes. Purified libraries were quantified with a Qubit 3.0 fluorometer, sized on a Bioanalyzer 2100, and re-quantified with the KAPA Library Quantification kit. Every immunoSEQ 96-well plate was sequenced on a separate single-read 150-cycle Illumina NextSeq 550 flow cell. The authors' analysis ran thus. Because the immunoSEQ output included only junctional sequences and no quality scores, the filtering could not be the same as the filtering used for full-length reads. Sequences were annotated with PyIR, a Python wrapper for IgBLAST v1.9, using IMGT germline references to assign V/J genes and CDR3. Reads were filtered out if the reads had weak V/J assignments (E-value above 1e-6), no CDR3, stop codons, out-of-frame junctions, or ambiguous translated residues. V3J clonotypes were defined as sequences sharing an identical inferred V gene, J gene, and CDR3 amino acid sequence. Percentage overlap between repertoires was calculated by dividing the number of shared unique clonotypes by the size of the smaller repertoire. RTK rarefaction, the Chao1 estimator, and Recon v2.1 estimates of unobserved clonotypes were used to assess repertoire richness. For all TCRbeta clonotypes obtained by the gDNA method from four donors, generation probabilities were computed with OLGA. TCRdb re-hosts the immuneACCESS table, in-frame sequences only. Its copies lack some clones; in the studies checked, an unresolved V gene accounts for under half of them, and the cause for the rest is not known. For V, J and clone size, that table is used; D and trimming come from the DNA. In this sample the table shows 2 million to 3 million clones, just over 90% of which occur a single time. Around 0.15% of the sample comes from the top ten.

General study outcomes and caveats: Incomplete sequencing was indicated by rarefaction of sorted-subset datasets, despite the large sequencing depth. Naive subsets generally had larger estimated clonotype richness than memory subsets did. Higher generation probabilities were observed for clonotypes shared by all four sorted-subset donors than for non-shared clonotypes. Pairwise subsampling led to the expectation that sequencing depth would affect the degree of clonotype sharing among donors. Only blood was sampled, and tissue TCR repertoires likely differ from those in blood. Because the study included only a small number of donors, the genetic and exposure-history diversity represented was limited. Across a few donors, approximately 4.9% of naive CD4, over 3% of naive CD8, around 2.1% of memory CD4, and approximately 0.4% of memory CD8 clonotypes were shared.

The TCR originated in a man younger than 30 in good health. The chain links TRBV28 with TRBJ1-2, with the D gene not confidently named. The sample comprised naive CD4+ T cells sorted from blood. This specimen's cell subset or site label, per the study, means: CD45RA+ positively selected. The nucleotides are TGTGCCAGCAGTTTGAGGCCGGCGCGATCGGGCTACACCTTC. This codes for CASSLRPARSGYTF.